A single sample gave rise to the 27 T cell receptor beta chains below, sequenced in a study of blood T cell repertoires in COVID-19 (dated by TCRdb to about 2020). Library preparation employed the immunoSEQ multiplex PCR assay. TCRdb mirrors the immuneACCESS table, restricted to in-frame sequences. Some clones are absent from its copies; in checked studies, under half trace to an unresolved V gene, and the reason for the others is unknown. This sample comprises 160,000 or so clones, roughly nine tenths of them detected only once. Together, the top ten hold more than 3% of the sample. Sequences were obtained from peripheral blood. These receptors came from a woman between 65 and 79 years old with acute or convalescent COVID-19.

The rearrangement uses TRBV28 and TRBJ1-5, with D unresolved. This CDR3 comprises 13 residues. Trimming cost V 5 bases and J 5 bases, with 10 bases left between them. Per the germline V gene, CDR1 is MDHEN and CDR2 is SYDVKM. CDR3 DNA: TGTGCCAGCAGTCACCCCAGGTATCAGCCCCAGCATTTT. Amino acid sequence: CASSHPRYQPQHF.

This clone was counted only a few times. This chain links TRBV4-2 with TRBJ2-7; D possibly corresponds to TRBD1 (6 bases). In germline, CDR1 is LGHNA, CDR2 YNFKEQ. V was pared by 1 base and J by 4 bases, with 11 bases between. This CDR3 comprises 14 residues. The CDR3 nucleotides are TGTGCCAGCAGCCAAGGCAGGGGCGGGTACGAGCAGTACTTC. Its protein product is CASSQGRGGYEQYF.

The chain joins TRBV6-5 to TRBJ2-5; D perhaps matches TRBD1 (6 bases). CDR3 length: 14 residues. The V end lost 5 bases, the J end lost 0 bases, and 10 bases lay between the germline ends. Germline V gene data show CDR1 as MNHEY and CDR2 as SVGAGI. The CDR3 loop reads CASSIRGHQETQYF. In DNA, the CDR3 is TGTGCCAGCAGTATCAGGGGCCACCAAGAGACCCAGTACTTC.

The chain combines TRBV21-1 with TRBJ2-1; the DNA was not compared with TRBD2, the D call given in the table. TRBV21-1 is a pseudogene. The CDR3 loop spans 20 amino acids. The DNA for the CDR3 is TGTGCCAGCAGCATTGAGCGGGTCTACTTTCCAGCGGGGGAGGACAATGAGCAGTTCTTC. Its protein is CASSIERVYFPAGEDNEQFF.

The chain uses TRBV6-5 and TRBJ2-7; tentative D call: TRBD2 (6 bases). The CDR3 covers 15 residues. The V gene lost 4 bases and the J gene lost 3 bases, with 16 bases spanning the gap. The V gene's germline CDR1 is MNHEY and CDR2 SVGAGI. The CDR3 DNA follows: TGTGCCAGCAGTTTATCTGAGGGACTCCTCTACGAGCAGTACTTC. This sequence encodes CASSLSEGLLYEQYF.

This sequence joins TRBV12-3 or TRBV12-4 and TRBJ1-4; the D is unclear. The CDR3 is 11 residues long. Trimming took off 1 base at V and 16 bases at J, with 10 bases between the two ends. In DNA form, the CDR3 reads TGTGCCAGCAGTTTAGGGGCATTCCGGTTTTTT. Residues: CASSLGAFRFF.

The rearrangement uses TRBV6-5 and TRBJ1-5; D gene ambiguous. V was cut by 5 bases and J by 0 bases, with 11 bases left in between. This CDR3 contains 15 residues. The germline gives CDR1 MNHEY, CDR2 SVGAGI. CDR3 DNA: TGTGCCAGCAGTCCGGTCGGGGTTAGCAATCAGCCCCAGCATTTT. As protein: CASSPVGVSNQPQHF.

The rearrangement joins TRBV19 to TRBJ2-7, with D possibly matching TRBD1 (6 bases). This CDR3 contains 15 residues. CDR1 is LNHDA and CDR2 is SQIVND in the germline V gene (reference sequence). The V and J ends lost 3 bases and 2 bases respectively, with 14 bases between them. Here the CDR3 reads CASSIGPGQTYEQYF. CDR3 in DNA: TGTGCCAGTAGTATCGGGCCGGGACAAACCTACGAGCAGTACTTC. Complete variable domain (other parts from reference TRBV19 and TRBJ2-7): DGGITQSPKYLFRKEGQNVTLSCEQNLNHDAMYWYRQDPGQGLRLIYYSQIVNDFQKGDIAEGYSVSREKKESFPLTVTSAQKNPTAFYLCASSIGPGQTYEQYFGPGTRLTVT.

V is TRBV30 and J is TRBJ1-2; D is possibly TRBD1 (5 bases). V lost 3 bases to trimming and J lost 4 bases, with 18 bases between them. The CDR3 runs to 15 residues. Germline lookup yields CDR1 GTSNPN and CDR2 SVGIG (reference sequence). The CDR3 DNA sequence: TGTGCCTGGAGGCCGACAGAACGCCGTGGCTATGGCTACACCTTC. Translating it yields CAWRPTERRGYGYTF.

V usage is TRBV15 and J usage is TRBJ2-2, with TRBD1 identical over 7 bases. Germline trimming cut 4 bases from V and 6 bases from J; bases unmatched to any gene: 11. Germline CDR1 LNHNV, CDR2 YYDKDF (reference sequence). This CDR3 has 16 amino acids. Written as DNA, the CDR3 is TGTGCCACCAGCATCTACAGGGGTTTTAACTCCGGGGAGCTGTTTTTT. Amino acid sequence: CATSIYRGFNSGELFF.

The chain couples TRBV7-8 to TRBJ2-7; tentative D call: TRBD1 (6 bases). With 5 bases removed from V and 5 bases from J, the gap between germline ends came to 10 bases. Germline CDR1 SGHVS, CDR2 FQNEAQ. The CDR3 contains 12 residues. The CDR3 here is CASSPNRDEQYF. The DNA for the CDR3 is TGTGCCAGCAGCCCAAACAGGGACGAGCAGTACTTC.

This clone was counted only a few times. This chain uses TRBV7-3 with TRBJ1-2; 11 bases are shared with TRBD1. The CDR3 totals 16 residues. Germline V gene sequence: CDR1 SGHTA, CDR2 FQGTGA. Unmatched junction bases numbered 9, after V lost 5 bases and J lost 4 bases. CDR3 nucleotide sequence: TGTGCCAGCAGCCGGACAGGGGGCGGGAGTTCCTATGGCTACACCTTC. This codes for CASSRTGGGSSYGYTF.

This sequence joins TRBV5-1 and TRBJ1-5, with TRBD1 identical over 7 bases. This CDR3 region has 15 residues. Germline V gene data show CDR1 as SGHRS and CDR2 as YFSETQ. Trimming removed 3 bases from V and 7 bases from J; junction bases left unmatched: 10. CDR3 sequence reads: CASSYGDSRVQPQHF. The DNA for the CDR3 is TGCGCCAGCAGCTACGGGGACAGTAGGGTACAGCCCCAGCATTTT.

CDR3 in amino acids: CASSRLAGSRQFF. Here the CDR3 DNA reads TGTGCCAGCAGTAGGCTAGCGGGGTCTAGGCAGTTCTTC. The V and J genes are TRBV6-4 and TRBJ2-1; TRBD2 agrees at 9 bases. The J segment lost 12 bases and the V segment lost 5 bases, leaving 8 bases of the junction unmatched. This CDR3 is 13 amino acids long. CDR1 is MRHNA and CDR2 is SNTAGT in the germline V gene.

The chain has TRBV6-1 and TRBJ2-4; D is undetermined. Trimming removed 2 bases at V and 13 bases at J, with 15 bases between. Germline CDR1 reads MNHNS; CDR2 reads SASEGT. The CDR3 length is 13 residues. CDR3 nucleotide sequence: TGTGCCAGCAGTGAATTTCAGGTCCCCCGACAGTACTTC. It encodes CASSEFQVPRQYF.

The J gene is TRBJ1-1, the V gene TRBV13; 8 nucleotides match TRBD1. The germline V gene encodes CDR1 PRHDT and CDR2 FYEKMQ (reference sequence). The CDR3 has 15 residues. V lost 5 bases to trimming and J lost 3 bases; unmatched junction nucleotides: 8. In nucleotides, the CDR3 is TGTGCCAGCAGCAACTCCAGGGGGCGCGACACTGAAGCTTTCTTT. Its translation: CASSNSRGRDTEAFF. Complete variable domain (other parts from reference TRBV13 and TRBJ1-1): AAGVIQSPRHLIKEKRETATLKCYPIPRHDTVYWYQQGPGQDPQFLISFYEKMQSDKGSIPDRFSAQQFSDYHSELNMSSLELGDSALYFCASSNSRGRDTEAFFGQGTRLTVV.

This chain joins TRBV11-2 and TRBJ2-7; 8 bases match TRBD1. CDR1 SGHAT and CDR2 FQNNGV come from the germline V gene. The CDR3 spans 14 residues. The V gene end was trimmed by 2 bases and the J gene end by 2 bases; junction bases not matched to a gene: 2. CDR3 sequence reads: CASSLLQGAYEQYF. The CDR3 DNA reads TGTGCCAGCAGCTTATTACAGGGGGCCTACGAGCAGTACTTC.

This clone has only one observation. This sequence joins TRBV11-1 and TRBJ1-1; 8 bases match TRBD1. Germline trimming cut 2 bases from V and 5 bases from J; bases unmatched to any gene: 7. This CDR3 is 15 amino acids long. Germline V gives CDR1 SGHAT, CDR2 FQDESV (reference sequence). CDR3 bases: TGTGCCAGCAGCTTAATCCCCCAGGGGGCGACTGAAGCTTTCTTT. This translates into CASSLIPQGATEAFF.

V is TRBV6-6 and J is TRBJ1-1, with 7 nucleotides matching TRBD1. The V segment lost 5 bases and the J segment 5 bases; nucleotides outside the gene matches: 11. Germline CDR1 is MNHNY and CDR2 is SVGAGI (reference sequence). The CDR3 is 15 amino acids. DNA for the CDR3: TGTGCCAGCAGTCGGGACAGTAGGTTGGGGACTGAAGCTTTCTTT. This codes for CASSRDSRLGTEAFF.

The V gene is TRBV19, the J gene TRBJ1-2; TRBD1 might be the D (6 bases). V was trimmed by 3 bases and J by 11 bases, leaving 19 bases between them. Germline V gives CDR1 LNHDA, CDR2 SQIVND (reference sequence). CDR3 length equals 14 residues. The CDR3 DNA follows: TGTGCCAGTAGTATGGACAGTTTGAAGTACCGGTACACCTTC. It encodes CASSMDSLKYRYTF.

The J gene is TRBJ2-5, the V gene TRBV18; 10 bases match TRBD1. V shed 2 bases and J 5 bases; nucleotides not matched to a gene: 5. Germline loops: CDR1 KGHSH, CDR2 LQKENI. CDR3 length: 15 residues. CDR3 in amino acids: CASSPLDRGSETQYF. CDR3 nucleotides: TGTGCCAGCTCACCATTGGACAGGGGGTCGGAGACCCAGTACTTC.

V gene TRBV2 combines with J gene TRBJ1-1, with TRBD1 identical over 9 bases. The CDR3 sequence is 16 residues long. Trimming took 2 bases from V and 1 from J; bases not matched to a gene: 5. Germline V gives CDR1 SNHLY, CDR2 FYNNEI. The CDR3 nucleotides read TGTGCCAGCAGTGAACGCGGGACAGGGTGGAACACTGAAGCTTTCTTT. It encodes CASSERGTGWNTEAFF.

Remarks on this clone: A junction end diverges from the germline sequence, so it may reflect a read error. V is TRBV7-3 and J is TRBJ1-2; TRBD1 matches at 7 bases. CDR1 and CDR2 (germline): SGHTA, FQGTGA. The CDR3 is 11 residues long. The CDR3 sequence: CASSYGQELNF. CDR3 sequence (DNA): TGTGCCAGCAGCTATGGACAGGAACTCAACTTC.

The CDR3 here is CASSRNSGNTIYF. CDR3 nucleotide sequence: TGTGCCAGCAGCCGTAACTCTGGAAACACCATATATTTT. The V call is TRBV4-2, the J call TRBJ1-3; D gene uncertain. The CDR3 sequence is 13 residues long. The germline V and J ends were trimmed by 4 bases and 0 bases, with 4 bases remaining between them. CDR1 and CDR2 (germline): LGHNA, YNFKEQ.

This clone was counted between two and nine times. The chain uses TRBV2 and TRBJ1-1; D unclear. The CDR3 has 13 residues. CDR1 and CDR2 (germline): SNHLY, FYNNEI. Trimming pared 7 bases from V and 6 bases from J, leaving 15 bases between. The chain's CDR3 is CASKGLTEAEAFF. The CDR3 DNA follows: TGTGCCAGCAAGGGCCTCACGGAGGCTGAAGCTTTCTTT.

Written as DNA, the CDR3 is TGTGCCAGCAGCTTAGGACTCAACAATGAGCAGTTCTTC. This codes for CASSLGLNNEQFF. The chain joins TRBV11-2 to TRBJ2-1; unclear D gene. Trimming stripped 1 base from V and 5 bases from J, with 6 bases between. This CDR3 spans 13 amino acids. Germline V gene sequence: CDR1 SGHAT, CDR2 FQNNGV. Combining the CDR3 with reference TRBV11-2 and TRBJ2-1 gives the whole variable domain EAGVAQSPRYKIIEKRQSVAFWCNPISGHATLYWYQQILGQGPKLLIQFQNNGVVDDSQLPKDRFSAERLKGVDSTLKIQPAKLEDSAVYLCASSLGLNNEQFFGPGTRLTVL.

This chain joins TRBV11-2 and TRBJ1-1, with no clear D. The CDR3 consists of 13 residues. Trimming shortened V by 5 bases and J by 0 bases, and 7 bases separated the two germline ends. Germline V gene data show CDR1 as SGHAT and CDR2 as FQNNGV. Here the CDR3 reads CASSTAMNTEAFF. The CDR3 DNA sequence: TGTGCCAGCAGCACAGCTATGAACACTGAAGCTTTCTTT.